This paragraph covers one TCR beta chain sequence. Its target is unknown. This specimen comes from a study of cytomegalovirus exposure and HLA in healthy donors. Whole-study findings and limits: The majority of TCR sequences were rare, yet some public TCRs appeared in many donors.

Primers included in the PCR were 60 Vbeta and 13 Jbeta primers. TCRdb's copy holds only in-frame clones and misses some; the assay was immunoSEQ multiplex PCR. The sample shows about 87,000 clones, around 68% of them seen only once. Sequenced material: PBMCs. This TCR was recovered from a man aged 30 to 39 in good health and CMV-seropositive.

The CDR3 DNA sequence: TGTGCCAGCAGCGTACGGGACAGGGCTACTGAAGCTTTCTTT. This codes for CASSVRDRATEAFF. The chain joins TRBV9 to TRBJ1-1, with 9 positions matching TRBD1. Germline V gene data show CDR1 as SGDLS and CDR2 as YYNGEE. With 1 base clipped from V and 5 bases from J, the junction kept 3 bases outside the gene matches. The CDR3 runs to 14 residues.